This is a list of T cell receptor beta chains from one sample in a study of blood T cell repertoires in COVID-19. Sequencing was performed with immunoSEQ multiplex PCR; in TCRdb, only in-frame clones are kept and a portion is missing. The data hold roughly 250,000 clones, with under 90% observed a single time. Sequenced input: peripheral blood. These receptors originate from a woman aged 60 to 75 with active or convalescent COVID-19. CDR3s include the opening cysteine and the closing phenylalanine or tryptophan. The D gene is left open where the match is weak. Only part of the rows carry a size: once, few, many, or a class if the clone is expanded.

V	size	J	D	CDR3	DNA
TRBV3-1/TRBV3-2	.	TRBJ1-1	.	CASSQDFGGLGTEAFF	TGTGCCAGCAGCCAAGATTTCGGGGGTTTAGGCACTGAAGCTTTCTTT
TRBV19	once	TRBJ1-5	TRBD1	CASSRTGGNQPQHF	TGTGCCAGTAGCCGGACAGGGGGAAATCAGCCCCAGCATTTT
TRBV5-1	.	TRBJ2-7	TRBD1	CASSSQSGGHYEQYF	TGCGCCAGCAGCTCTCAGTCAGGGGGACACTACGAGCAGTACTTC
TRBV9	.	TRBJ1-3	.	CASSVDYRAGNTIYF	TGTGCCAGCAGCGTAGATTACAGGGCTGGAAACACCATATATTTT
TRBV7-9	.	TRBJ2-2	TRBD1	CASRPSTLDRGSTGELFF	TGTGCCAGCAGGCCCAGTACCCTGGACAGGGGAAGCACCGGGGAGCTGTTTTTT
TRBV5-1	.	TRBJ1-4	TRBD1	CASSADRGDEKLFF	TGCGCCAGCAGCGCGGACAGGGGAGATGAAAAACTGTTTTTT
TRBV2	.	TRBJ1-6	TRBD1	CASRDDRVGNSPLHF	TGTGCCAGCAGGGACGACAGGGTCGGCAATTCACCCCTCCACTTT
TRBV7-3	.	TRBJ1-4	.	CASSRGGANEKLFF	TGTGCCAGCAGCCGAGGGGGGGCTAATGAAAAACTGTTTTTT
TRBV3-1/TRBV3-2	.	TRBJ1-2	TRBD1	CASSQARDSSVYGYTF	TGTGCCAGCAGCCAAGCTCGGGACAGCTCGGTCTATGGCTACACCTTC
TRBV3-1/TRBV3-2	.	TRBJ1-4	TRBD1	CASSQAVGTGLGKLFF	TGTGCCAGCAGCCAAGCCGTTGGGACAGGGCTGGGAAAACTGTTTTTT
TRBV27	.	TRBJ2-1	TRBD2	CASSLLALAGAGGQNEQFF	TGTGCCAGCAGTTTATTGGCCCTCGCGGGAGCGGGGGGGCAGAATGAGCAGTTCTTC
TRBV9	once	TRBJ1-2	.	CASSVGRGGGYTF	TGTGCCAGCAGCGTAGGGAGGGGAGGTGGCTACACCTTC
TRBV5-1	once	TRBJ2-3	TRBD2	CASRGGVGSSTDTQYF	TGCGCCAGCAGGGGGGGGGTCGGAAGCAGCACAGATACGCAGTATTTT
TRBV27	.	TRBJ1-6	TRBD1	CASSPLTGINSPLHF	TGTGCCAGCAGTCCCCTGACAGGGATTAATTCACCCCTCCACTTT
TRBV27	.	TRBJ2-7	TRBD1	CASSLSDPDRGSYEQYF	TGTGCCAGCAGTTTATCGGATCCAGACAGGGGCTCCTACGAGCAGTACTTC
TRBV13	.	TRBJ2-3	TRBD1	CASSLVGTGTDTQYF	TGTGCCAGCAGCTTAGTAGGGACAGGGACAGATACGCAGTATTTT
TRBV18	.	TRBJ2-5	.	CASSPQLAEGTQYF	TGTGCCAGCTCACCTCAACTAGCTGAGGGGACCCAGTACTTC
TRBV5-4	few	TRBJ2-7	TRBD2	CASSFRSSGAYEQYF	TGTGCCAGCAGCTTTCGGTCTAGCGGGGCCTACGAGCAGTACTTC
TRBV13	.	TRBJ2-5	.	CASSLRGMDEETQYF	TGTGCCAGCAGCCTCAGGGGTATGGACGAAGAGACCCAGTACTTC
TRBV29-1	once	TRBJ2-7	.	CSVVQGQRAYEQYF	TGCAGCGTTGTTCAGGGGCAAAGGGCCTACGAGCAGTACTTC
TRBV5-1	.	TRBJ1-1	.	CASSFGGATEAFF	TGCGCCAGCAGCTTCGGGGGGGCCACTGAAGCTTTCTTT
TRBV21-1	few	TRBJ1-5	.	CASSKWGTGDLYSNQPQHF	TGTGCCAGCAGCAAATGGGGGACAGGGGACCTCTATAGCAATCAGCCCCAGCATTTT
TRBV20-1	.	TRBJ1-1	.	CSASTWGEETEAFF	TGCAGTGCTAGTACTTGGGGGGAGGAGACTGAAGCTTTCTTT
TRBV3-1/TRBV3-2	.	TRBJ1-6	.	CASSQKLGQRDSPLHF	TGTGCCAGCAGCCAAAAACTTGGACAGCGAGATTCACCCCTCCACTTT
TRBV6-2/TRBV6-3	.	TRBJ1-1	TRBD1	CASSPSGQGSVEAFF	TGTGCCAGCAGCCCATCAGGACAGGGTTCGGTTGAAGCTTTCTTT
TRBV12-3/TRBV12-4	few	TRBJ2-5	.	CASSLRLGETQYF	TGTGCCAGCAGTTTACGTCTCGGTGAGACCCAGTACTTC
TRBV10-3	.	TRBJ1-1	TRBD1	CATLGADTGGYTEAFF	TGTGCCACCTTAGGGGCGGATACAGGGGGTTACACTGAAGCTTTCTTT
TRBV10-3	.	TRBJ1-5	.	CAISESLGREPQHF	TGTGCCATCAGTGAGTCATTAGGGCGGGAGCCCCAGCATTTT
TRBV7-8	.	TRBJ2-7	.	CASSLGGGGYEQYF	TGTGCCAGCAGCTTAGGAGGGGGGGGCTACGAGCAGTACTTC
TRBV18	.	TRBJ2-7	TRBD2	CASSLSSSGANYEQYF	TGTGCCAGCTCACTTAGTTCGAGCGGGGCGAACTACGAGCAGTACTTC
TRBV18	.	TRBJ1-3	.	CASSPPVRVSSGNTIYF	TGTGCCAGCTCACCACCGGTGCGGGTCAGCTCTGGAAACACCATATATTTT
TRBV7-9	.	TRBJ2-4	TRBD1	CASSRRGGSKNIQYF	TGTGCCAGCAGCCGGAGAGGGGGCAGCAAAAACATTCAGTACTTC
TRBV6-1	.	TRBJ2-7	TRBD1	CASSEAGTGINYEQYF	TGTGCCAGCAGTGAAGCAGGGACAGGGATAAACTACGAGCAGTACTTC
TRBV5-6	.	TRBJ2-7	.	CASSLLRTAPYEQYF	TGTGCCAGCAGCTTGTTGAGGACAGCTCCCTACGAGCAGTACTTC
TRBV7-2	.	TRBJ2-5	TRBD2	CASSLDLAAETQYF	TGTGCCAGCAGCCTAGACCTAGCGGCAGAGACCCAGTACTTC
TRBV4-2	once	TRBJ2-5	.	CASSQEFSGQRGGQETQYF	TGTGCCAGCAGCCAAGAGTTTAGCGGGCAAAGAGGGGGGCAAGAGACCCAGTACTTC
TRBV9	.	TRBJ2-2	.	CASQPNRDLGELFF	TGTGCCAGCCAACCCAACAGGGACCTCGGGGAGCTGTTTTTT
TRBV6-5	.	TRBJ1-1	.	CASSPRRGTEAFF	TGTGCCAGCAGTCCTCGGCGGGGCACTGAAGCTTTCTTT
TRBV5-1	few	TRBJ2-2	.	CASSLDPGNTGELFF	TGCGCCAGCAGCTTGGATCCCGGGAACACCGGGGAGCTGTTTTTT
TRBV6-5	.	TRBJ1-3	.	CASSTAGAGNTIYF	TGTGCCAGCAGTACGGCGGGGGCTGGAAACACCATATATTTT
TRBV5-1	.	TRBJ2-1	TRBD2	CASSPVAGSSYNEQFF	TGCGCCAGCAGCCCGGTAGCGGGGAGCTCCTACAATGAGCAGTTCTTC
TRBV5-1	.	TRBJ1-2	.	CASSFSSQGGNYGYTF	TGCGCCAGCAGCTTCAGTTCACAGGGTGGAAACTATGGCTACACCTTC
TRBV5-8	.	TRBJ2-3	TRBD2	CASSPPRGGRDTQYF	TGTGCCAGCAGCCCGCCCCGGGGGGGCAGAGATACGCAGTATTTT
TRBV7-2	.	TRBJ1-1	.	CASSSYPTGMNTEAFF	TGTGCCAGCAGCTCTTATCCGACGGGGATGAACACTGAAGCTTTCTTT
TRBV4-3	.	TRBJ1-2	TRBD1	CASSQVGTGVDYGYTF	TGCGCCAGCAGCCAAGTCGGGACAGGGGTCGACTATGGCTACACCTTC
TRBV6-5	.	TRBJ2-3	TRBD2	CASRTLAGGPDTQYF	TGTGCCAGCAGGACCTTAGCGGGGGGCCCAGATACGCAGTATTTT